This TCR beta chain comes out of a study of T cell responses to AZD1222 COVID-19 vaccine. The germline V and J ends were trimmed by 3 bases and 5 bases, with 17 bases remaining between them. There are 16 residues in the CDR3. Germline V gene data show CDR1 as LNHDA and CDR2 as SQIVND (reference sequence). Assay: immunoSEQ multiplex PCR; the TCRdb copy retains only in-frame clones and omits some. The sample consists of about 87,000 clones, approximately 87% of them appearing once. The clonotype comes from an adult in good health. The sample was peripheral blood, taken on day 0 of AZD1222 vaccination. The chain combines TRBV19 with TRBJ1-5; TRBD1 might be the D (5 bases). This CDR3 reads CASSIFEWGGHQPQHF. The CDR3 bases are TGTGCCAGTAGTATCTTCGAGTGGGGCGGGCATCAGCCCCAGCATTTT.